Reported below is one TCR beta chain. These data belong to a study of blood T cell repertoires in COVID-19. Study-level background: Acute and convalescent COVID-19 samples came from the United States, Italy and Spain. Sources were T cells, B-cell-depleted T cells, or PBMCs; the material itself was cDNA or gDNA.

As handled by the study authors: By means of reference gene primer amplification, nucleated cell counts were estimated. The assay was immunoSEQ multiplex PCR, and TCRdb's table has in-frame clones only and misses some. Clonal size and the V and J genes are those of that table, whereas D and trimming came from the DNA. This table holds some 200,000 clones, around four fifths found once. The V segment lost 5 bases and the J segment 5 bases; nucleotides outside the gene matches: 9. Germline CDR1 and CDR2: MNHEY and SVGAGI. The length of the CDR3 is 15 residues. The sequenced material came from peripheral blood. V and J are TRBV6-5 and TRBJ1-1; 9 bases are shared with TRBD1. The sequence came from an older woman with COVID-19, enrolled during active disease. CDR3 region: CASSIMNRGRTEAFF. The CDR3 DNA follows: TGTGCCAGCAGTATTATGAACAGGGGGCGAACTGAAGCTTTCTTT.